The sequence of this T cell receptor (beta chain) was determined in a study of monozygotic twins with inflammatory bowel disease. Each CDR3 protein gets one entry in TCRdb, which reprocessed the 5' RACE reads and gives no DNA. This sample's table reports nearly 450,000 distinct CDR3 sequences. CDR3 length: 15 residues. Germline V gives CDR1 ENHRY, CDR2 SYGVKD. On this clonotype itself: Its antigen is as yet unknown.

Whole blood that had not undergone T cell sorting provided the isolated total RNA. Study results and caveats: Sharing of clonotypes with others was lower in IBD patients than in healthy twins, and this was especially so with disease activity.

The receptor was derived from a human donor with ulcerative colitis or Crohn's disease, or a healthy co-twin of an affected twin (not recorded which). Sample: blood. The V and J genes are TRBV10-3 and TRBJ2-5; the TRBD2 assignment by TCRdb is unverifiable without DNA. The chain's CDR3 is CATRAGSGEQETQYF.